This T cell receptor beta chain is from a study of blood T cell repertoires in COVID-19. Sequenced by immunoSEQ multiplex PCR; TCRdb stores in-frame clones only, minus some. The table shows over 150,000 clones, with about nine tenths occurring only once. The V gene end was trimmed by 1 base and the J gene end by 4 bases; junction bases not matched to a gene: 7. The CDR3 covers 16 residues. Germline loops: CDR1 MGHRA, CDR2 YSYEKL. This clone was observed a single time. Sequencing used PBMCs or T cells enriched from blood (not recorded which). The clonotype originates from a woman under 30 who had recovered from COVID-19. The rearrangement uses TRBV4-1 and TRBJ1-5; 7 bases are a match to TRBD1. DNA for the CDR3: TGCGCCAGCAGCCAAGGACAGGGAGGATGGAATCAGCCCCAGCATTTT. It translates to CASSQGQGGWNQPQHF.